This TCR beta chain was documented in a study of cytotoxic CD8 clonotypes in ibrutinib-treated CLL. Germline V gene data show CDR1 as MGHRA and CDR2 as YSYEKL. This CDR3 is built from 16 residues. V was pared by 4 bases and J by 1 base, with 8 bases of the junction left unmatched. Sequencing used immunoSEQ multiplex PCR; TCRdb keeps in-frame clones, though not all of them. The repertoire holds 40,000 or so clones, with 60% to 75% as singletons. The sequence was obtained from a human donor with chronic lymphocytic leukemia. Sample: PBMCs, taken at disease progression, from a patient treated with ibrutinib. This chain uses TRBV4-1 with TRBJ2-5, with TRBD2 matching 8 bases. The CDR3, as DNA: TGCGCCAGCAGCCTAGTCCGAAGCGGGAGCCAAGAGACCCAGTACTTC. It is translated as CASSLVRSGSQETQYF.